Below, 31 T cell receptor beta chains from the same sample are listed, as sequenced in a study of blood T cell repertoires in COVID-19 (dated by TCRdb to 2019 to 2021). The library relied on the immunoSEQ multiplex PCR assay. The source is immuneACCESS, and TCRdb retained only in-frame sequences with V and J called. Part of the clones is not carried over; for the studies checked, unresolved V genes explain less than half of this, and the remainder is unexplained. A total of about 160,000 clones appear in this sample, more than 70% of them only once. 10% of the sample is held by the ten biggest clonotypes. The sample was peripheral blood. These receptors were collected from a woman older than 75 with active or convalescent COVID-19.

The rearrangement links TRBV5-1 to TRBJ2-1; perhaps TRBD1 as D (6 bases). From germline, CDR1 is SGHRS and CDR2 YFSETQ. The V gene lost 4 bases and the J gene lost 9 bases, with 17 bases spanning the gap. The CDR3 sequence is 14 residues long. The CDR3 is CASSTTQGVGEQFF. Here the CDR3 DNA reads TGCGCCAGCAGCACTACACAGGGAGTTGGTGAGCAGTTCTTC.

In DNA, the CDR3 is TGTGCCAGCAGTGGTGGTCGTGTGTGGACAGGGGGCCTACCGGGTTCACCCCTCCACTTT. This translates into CASSGGRVWTGGLPGSPLHF. The chain is built from TRBV6-1 and TRBJ1-6; 11 bases map to TRBD1. The CDR3 has 20 amino acids. V shed 4 bases, J shed 9 bases, and the junction held 20 bases outside the gene matches. Germline V gene sequence: CDR1 MNHNS, CDR2 SASEGT.

For the CDR3, the DNA is TGTGCCACTAATCAGCGCGGACAGGGGAATGAGCAGTTCTTC. It codes for CATNQRGQGNEQFF. J is TRBJ2-1 and V is TRBV19, with TRBD1 identical over 9 bases. This CDR3 region has 14 residues. Per germline, CDR1 LNHDA and CDR2 SQIVND (reference sequence). Unmatched junction bases numbered 11, after V lost 10 bases and J lost 7 bases.

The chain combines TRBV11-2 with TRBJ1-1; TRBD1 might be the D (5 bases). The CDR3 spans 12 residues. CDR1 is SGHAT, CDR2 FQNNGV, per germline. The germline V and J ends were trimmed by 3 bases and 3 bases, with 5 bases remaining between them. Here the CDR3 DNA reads TGTGCCAGCAGCTTCAGGGACACTGAAGCTTTCTTT. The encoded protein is CASSFRDTEAFF.

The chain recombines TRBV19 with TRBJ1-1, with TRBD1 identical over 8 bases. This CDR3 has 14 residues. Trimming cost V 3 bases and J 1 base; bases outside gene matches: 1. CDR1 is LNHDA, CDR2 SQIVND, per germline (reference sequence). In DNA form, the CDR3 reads TGTGCCAGTAGTATTGGACAGGGGAACACTGAAGCTTTCTTT. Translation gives CASSIGQGNTEAFF.

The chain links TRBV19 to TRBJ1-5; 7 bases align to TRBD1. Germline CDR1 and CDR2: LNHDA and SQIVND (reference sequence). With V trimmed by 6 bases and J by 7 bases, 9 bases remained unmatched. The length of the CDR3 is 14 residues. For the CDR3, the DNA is TGTGCCAGTAGGGTGACAGGGCCGGGGCAGCCCCAGCATTTT. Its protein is CASRVTGPGQPQHF.

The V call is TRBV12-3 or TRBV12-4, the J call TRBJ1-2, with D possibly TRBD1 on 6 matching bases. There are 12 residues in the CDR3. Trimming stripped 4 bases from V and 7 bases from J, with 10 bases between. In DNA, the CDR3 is TGTGCCAGCAGTTCACAGGGATCTGGCTACACCTTC. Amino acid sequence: CASSSQGSGYTF.

The CDR3, as DNA: TGTGCCAGCAGCCCCCCCTTGAGGGAGTTTACGGATGAGCAGTTCTTC. It is translated as CASSPPLREFTDEQFF. V is TRBV3-1 (or the pseudogene TRBV3-2) and J is TRBJ2-1; weak D call: TRBD2 (5 bases). Trimming stripped 4 bases from V and 8 bases from J, with 21 bases between. CDR3 length equals 16 residues. Germline lookup yields CDR1 LGHDT and CDR2 YNNKEL (reference sequence).

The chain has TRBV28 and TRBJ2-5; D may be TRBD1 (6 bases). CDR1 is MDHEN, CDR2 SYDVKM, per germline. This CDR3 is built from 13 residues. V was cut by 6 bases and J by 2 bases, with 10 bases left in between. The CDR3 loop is CASRSTGQETQYF. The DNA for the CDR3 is TGTGCCAGCAGATCGACAGGACAAGAGACCCAGTACTTC.

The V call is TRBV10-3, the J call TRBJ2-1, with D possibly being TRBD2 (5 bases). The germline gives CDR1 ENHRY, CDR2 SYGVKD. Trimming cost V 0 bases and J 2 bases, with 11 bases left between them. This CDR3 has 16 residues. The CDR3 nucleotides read TGTGCCATCAGTGAGTCGTCGGGAAGGGCCTACAATGAGCAGTTCTTC. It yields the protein CAISESSGRAYNEQFF.

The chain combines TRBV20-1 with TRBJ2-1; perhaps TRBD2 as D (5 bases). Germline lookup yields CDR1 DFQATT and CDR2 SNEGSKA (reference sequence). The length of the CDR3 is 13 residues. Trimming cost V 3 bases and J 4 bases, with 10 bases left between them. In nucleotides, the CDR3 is TGCAGTGCTAGTCGGGATCAATACAATGAGCAGTTCTTC. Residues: CSASRDQYNEQFF.

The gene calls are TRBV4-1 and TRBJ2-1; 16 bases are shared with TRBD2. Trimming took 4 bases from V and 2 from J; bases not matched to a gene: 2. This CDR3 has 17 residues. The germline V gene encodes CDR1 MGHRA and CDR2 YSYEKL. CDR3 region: CASSPGLAGGPYNEQFF. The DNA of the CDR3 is TGCGCCAGCAGCCCGGGACTAGCGGGAGGGCCCTACAATGAGCAGTTCTTC.

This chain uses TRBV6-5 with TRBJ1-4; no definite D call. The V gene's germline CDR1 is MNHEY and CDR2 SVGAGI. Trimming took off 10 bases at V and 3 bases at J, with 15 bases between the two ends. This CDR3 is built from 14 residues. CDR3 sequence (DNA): TGTGCCACGAGCATGGTGGAGGCTAATGAAAAACTGTTTTTT. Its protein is CATSMVEANEKLFF.

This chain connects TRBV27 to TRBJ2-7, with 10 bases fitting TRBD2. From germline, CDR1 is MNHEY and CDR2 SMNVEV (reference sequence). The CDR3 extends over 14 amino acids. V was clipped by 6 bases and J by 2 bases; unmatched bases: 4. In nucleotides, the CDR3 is TGTGCCAGCAGGATAGGACTAGCGGCCTACGAGCAGTACTTC. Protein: CASRIGLAAYEQYF.

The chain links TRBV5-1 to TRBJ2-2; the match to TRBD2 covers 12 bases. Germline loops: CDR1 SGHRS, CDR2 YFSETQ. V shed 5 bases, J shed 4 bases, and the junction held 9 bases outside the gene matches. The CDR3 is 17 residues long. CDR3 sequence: CASSWSSGRAVTGELFF. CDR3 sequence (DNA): TGCGCCAGCAGTTGGTCTAGCGGGAGGGCGGTCACCGGGGAGCTGTTTTTT.

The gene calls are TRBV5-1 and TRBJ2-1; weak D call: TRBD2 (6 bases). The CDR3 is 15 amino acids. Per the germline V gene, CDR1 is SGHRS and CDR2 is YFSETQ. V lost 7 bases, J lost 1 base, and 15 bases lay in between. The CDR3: CASLPRGGSYNEQFF. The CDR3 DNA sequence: TGCGCCAGCCTTCCCCGGGGAGGATCCTACAATGAGCAGTTCTTC.

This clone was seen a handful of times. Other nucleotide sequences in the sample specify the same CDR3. CDR3 sequence (DNA): TGTGCCAGCAGTTTAGGAGCCTACGAGCAGTACTTC. This encodes CASSLGAYEQYF. The chain recombines TRBV12-3 or TRBV12-4 with TRBJ2-7; D gene unclear. The CDR3 length is 12 residues. V lost 1 base to trimming and J lost 2 bases, with 3 bases between them.

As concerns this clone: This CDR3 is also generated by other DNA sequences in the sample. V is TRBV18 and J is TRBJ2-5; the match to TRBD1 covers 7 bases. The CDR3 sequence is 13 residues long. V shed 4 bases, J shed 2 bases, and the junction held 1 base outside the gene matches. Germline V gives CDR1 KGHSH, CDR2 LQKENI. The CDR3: CASSRDRQETQYF. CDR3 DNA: TGTGCCAGCTCACGGGACAGACAAGAGACCCAGTACTTC.

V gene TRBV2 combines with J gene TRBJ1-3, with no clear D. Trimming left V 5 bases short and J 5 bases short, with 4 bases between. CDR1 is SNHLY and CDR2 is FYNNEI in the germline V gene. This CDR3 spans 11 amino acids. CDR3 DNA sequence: TGTGCCAGCAGTCAAAGAAACACCATATATTTT. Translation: CASSQRNTIYF.

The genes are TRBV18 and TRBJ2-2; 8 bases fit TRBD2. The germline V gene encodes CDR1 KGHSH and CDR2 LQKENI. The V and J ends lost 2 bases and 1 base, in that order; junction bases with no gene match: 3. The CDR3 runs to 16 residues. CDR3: CASSPGLAGNTGELFF. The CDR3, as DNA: TGTGCCAGCTCACCAGGGCTAGCGGGGAACACCGGGGAGCTGTTTTTT.

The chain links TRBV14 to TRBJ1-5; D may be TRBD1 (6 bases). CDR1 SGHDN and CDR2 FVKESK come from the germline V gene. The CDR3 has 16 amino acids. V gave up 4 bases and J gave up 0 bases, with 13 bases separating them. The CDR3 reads CASSPWTAYSNQPQHF. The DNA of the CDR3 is TGTGCCAGCAGCCCTTGGACAGCTTATAGCAATCAGCCCCAGCATTTT.

This CDR3 reads CASRTGGMNTEAFF. The CDR3 nucleotides are TGTGCCAGTAGGACAGGGGGAATGAACACTGAAGCTTTCTTT. The V call is TRBV19, the J call TRBJ1-1, with 9 nucleotides matching TRBD1. The germline CDR1 and CDR2 sequences are LNHDA and SQIVND (reference sequence). V lost 6 bases to trimming and J lost 0 bases; unmatched junction nucleotides: 2. This CDR3 spans 14 amino acids.

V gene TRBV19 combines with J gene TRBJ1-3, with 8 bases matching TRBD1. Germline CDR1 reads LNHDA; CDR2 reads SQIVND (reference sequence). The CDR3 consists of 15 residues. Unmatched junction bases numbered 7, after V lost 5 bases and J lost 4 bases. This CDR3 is CASSPGQGPGNTIYF. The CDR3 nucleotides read TGTGCCAGTAGTCCCGGACAGGGCCCGGGAAACACCATATATTTT. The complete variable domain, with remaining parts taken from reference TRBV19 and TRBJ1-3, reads DGGITQSPKYLFRKEGQNVTLSCEQNLNHDAMYWYRQDPGQGLRLIYYSQIVNDFQKGDIAEGYSVSREKKESFPLTVTSAQKNPTAFYLCASSPGQGPGNTIYFGEGSWLTVV.

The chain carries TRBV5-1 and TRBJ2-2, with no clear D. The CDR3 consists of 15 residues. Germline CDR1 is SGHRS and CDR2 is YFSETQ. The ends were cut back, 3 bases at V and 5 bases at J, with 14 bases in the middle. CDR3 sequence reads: CASSSSPGTTGELFF. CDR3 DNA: TGCGCCAGCAGCTCCTCCCCAGGAACAACCGGGGAGCTGTTTTTT.

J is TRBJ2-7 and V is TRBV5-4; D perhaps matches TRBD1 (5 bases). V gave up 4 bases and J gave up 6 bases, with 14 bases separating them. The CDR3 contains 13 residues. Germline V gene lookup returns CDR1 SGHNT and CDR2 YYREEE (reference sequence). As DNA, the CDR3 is TGTGCCAGCAGCCCAACCCAGGGATCCGAGCAGTACTTC. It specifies CASSPTQGSEQYF.

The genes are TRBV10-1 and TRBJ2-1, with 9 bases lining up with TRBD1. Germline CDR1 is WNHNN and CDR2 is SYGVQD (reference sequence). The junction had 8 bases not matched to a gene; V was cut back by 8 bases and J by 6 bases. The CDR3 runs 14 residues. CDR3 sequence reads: CASGPGQGFNEQFF. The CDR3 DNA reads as TGCGCCAGCGGACCGGGACAGGGTTTCAATGAGCAGTTCTTC.

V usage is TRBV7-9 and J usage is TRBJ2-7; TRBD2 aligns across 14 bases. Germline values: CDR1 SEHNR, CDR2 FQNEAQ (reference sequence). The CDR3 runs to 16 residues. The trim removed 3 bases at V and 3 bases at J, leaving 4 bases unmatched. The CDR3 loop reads CASSLGLAGVVYEQYF. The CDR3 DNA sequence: TGTGCCAGCAGCTTGGGACTAGCGGGAGTAGTCTACGAGCAGTACTTC.

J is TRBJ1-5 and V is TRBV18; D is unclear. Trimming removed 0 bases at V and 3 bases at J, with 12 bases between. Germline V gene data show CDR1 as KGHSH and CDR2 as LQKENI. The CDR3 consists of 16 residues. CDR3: CASSPPNWQVNQPQHF. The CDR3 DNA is TGTGCCAGCTCACCACCGAATTGGCAGGTCAATCAGCCCCAGCATTTT. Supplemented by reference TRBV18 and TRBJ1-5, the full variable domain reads NAGVMQNPRHLVRRRGQEARLRCSPMKGHSHVYWYRQLPEEGLKFMVYLQKENIIDESGMPKERFSAEFPKEGPSILRIQQVVRGDSAAYFCASSPPNWQVNQPQHFGDGTRLSIL.

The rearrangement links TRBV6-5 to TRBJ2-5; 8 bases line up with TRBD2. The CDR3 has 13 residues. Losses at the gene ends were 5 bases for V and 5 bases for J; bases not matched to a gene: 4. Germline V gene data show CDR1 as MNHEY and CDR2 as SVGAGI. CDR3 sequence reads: CASSQREPETQYF. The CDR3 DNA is TGTGCCAGCAGTCAGCGGGAGCCGGAGACCCAGTACTTC.

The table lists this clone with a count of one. In nucleotides, the CDR3 is TGTGCCAGCAGCTTAGTCAGTCGTGGTGGACAGGGCGGGTACAAACTGTTTTTT. Its translation: CASSLVSRGGQGGYKLFF. The chain couples TRBV7-6 to TRBJ1-4, with 8 positions matching TRBD1. The V and J ends lost 1 base and 11 bases, in that order; junction bases with no gene match: 18. Germline CDR1 is SGHVS and CDR2 is FNYEAQ. There are 18 residues in the CDR3.

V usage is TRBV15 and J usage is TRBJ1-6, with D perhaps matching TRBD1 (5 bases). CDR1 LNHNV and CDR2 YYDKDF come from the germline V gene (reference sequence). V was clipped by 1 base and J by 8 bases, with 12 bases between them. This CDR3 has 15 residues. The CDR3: CATSRVRGTDSPLHF. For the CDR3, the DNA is TGTGCCACCAGCAGAGTCCGGGGGACCGATTCACCCCTCCACTTT. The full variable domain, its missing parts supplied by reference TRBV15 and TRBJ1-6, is DAMVIQNPRYQVTQFGKPVTLSCSQTLNHNVMYWYQQKSSQAPKLLFHYYDKDFNNEADTPDNFQSRRPNTSFCFLDIRSPGLGDTAMYLCATSRVRGTDSPLHFGNGTRLTVT.